This T cell receptor (beta chain) is from a study of T cell responses to AZD1222 COVID-19 vaccine. General study points: As reported, nearly half of all spike-specific TCRs target variant regions that are unmutated.

TCRdb's table, derived via immunoSEQ multiplex PCR, lists solely in-frame clones and lacks some. Among about 150,000 clones listed, around 93% were seen once. Details on this clone: Its cognate antigen is unknown.

This CDR3 is built from 13 residues. The V end was cut by 4 bases, the J end by 4 bases, with 10 bases between. Germline V CDR1 and CDR2: SGHNT, YENEEA. This chain links TRBV11-3 with TRBJ1-1; D is possibly TRBD1 (5 bases). Sequencing was performed on peripheral blood, taken 28 days after the second AZD1222 dose. The receptor's source is an adult who received the AZD1222 COVID-19 vaccine. The chain's CDR3 is CASSSAGSTEAFF. The CDR3 nucleotides read TGTGCCAGCAGCTCGGCAGGGAGCACTGAAGCTTTCTTT. The full variable domain, rest sourced from reference TRBV11-3 and TRBJ1-1, is EAGVVQSPRYKIIEKKQPVAFWCNPISGHNTLYWYLQNLGQGPELLIRYENEEAVDDSQLPKDRFSAERLKGVDSTLKIQPAELGDSAVYLCASSSAGSTEAFFGQGTRLTVV.